This T cell receptor beta chain comes out of a study of regulatory T cells in long-lasting Graves disease. About the research overall: Over-5-year antithyroid drug use with positive TSH receptor antibodies defined persistent Graves' disease in the study.

Described time point: persistent/refractory GD, antithyroid drugs over 5 years with positive TRAb. Making the TCR library involved RNA that had been extracted from PBMCs. Peripheral blood, around 9.7 milliliters per patient, was collected in EDTA tubes. For this clonotype: Antigen: not known.

Overall study results and limits: Those with persistent disease had in common more public clonotypes (around 2,700) than new patients (approximately 1,000).

Germline lookup yields CDR1 DFQATT and CDR2 SNEGSKA (reference sequence). CDR3 length: 15 residues. Losses at the gene ends were 0 bases for V and 2 bases for J; bases not matched to a gene: 7. According to the study, TCR beta libraries were built with iRepertoire HTBI primers and CDR3-region Arm-PCR. Per the study methods: Across all samples, approximately 64 TRBV segments and 15 or so TRBJ segments were identified. TCRdb independently ran MiXCR on the multiplex PCR reads; one entry per CDR3 protein. The V and J calls reflect TCRdb's pipeline rather than the authors' work. The sample has under 500,000 distinct CDR3 sequences, around 20% seen once.

V gene TRBV20-1 combines with J gene TRBJ2-7, with 7 bases lining up with TRBD1. The sequencing here drew on peripheral blood mononuclear cells (PBMCs), taken when the disease was refractory, from a patient treated with antithyroid drugs. The source of this sequence is a female donor with Graves disease. This chain's CDR3 is CSARDPGTEAYEQYF. The CDR3 nucleotides are TGCAGTGCTAGAGACCCCGGGACAGAGGCCTACGAGCAGTACTTC.